The rows below give T cell receptor beta chains drawn from one sample of a study of cytomegalovirus exposure and HLA in healthy donors. Some clones are missing from TCRdb's copy, which holds only in-frame ones; the method was immunoSEQ multiplex PCR. The sample's table shows tens of thousands of clones. Material: PBMCs. These receptors were obtained from a female donor in good health and CMV-seronegative. CDR3s include the opening cysteine and the closing phenylalanine or tryptophan. The D gene is left open where the match is weak.

V gene	J gene	D gene	CDR3 DNA	CDR3 protein
TRBV18	TRBJ1-2	TRBD1	TGTGCCAGCTCGGCTGGACAGGCTAACTATGGCTACACCTTC	CASSAGQANYGYTF
TRBV6-5	TRBJ2-7	TRBD2	TGTGCCAGCAGTTTAGGCGGGGGGGTAAACGAGCAGTACTTC	CASSLGGGVNEQYF
TRBV11-2	TRBJ2-7	TRBD2	TGTGCCAGCAGCTTAGTGGGTAGCGGGAACTCCTACGAGCAGTACTTC	CASSLVGSGNSYEQYF
TRBV28	TRBJ2-1	-	TGTGCCAGCAGTTGGGGAGAGCCCAATGAGCAGTTCTTC	CASSWGEPNEQFF
TRBV30	TRBJ2-1	-	TGTGCCTGGAGGGGGAGATGGACCGAGGACAATGAGCAGTTCTTC	CAWRGRWTEDNEQFF
TRBV4-1	TRBJ1-1	-	TGCGCCAGCAGCCGGAGCTCGGGAGCCACTGAAGCTTTCTTT	CASSRSSGATEAFF
TRBV6-5	TRBJ2-5	-	TGTGCCAGCAGTTACTCACAGGGCCAAGAGACCCAGTACTTC	CASSYSQGQETQYF
TRBV30	TRBJ1-4	-	TGTGCCTGGAGTCTAGGTTACGACAGCATAACTAATGAAAAACTGTTTTTT	CAWSLGYDSITNEKLFF
TRBV7-2	TRBJ1-1	-	TGTGCCAGCAGCTTAGGTAGGGCGGGTGAAGCTTTCTTT	CASSLGRAGEAFF
TRBV10-3	TRBJ2-7	TRBD1	TGTGCCATCAGTAGCCCGGACAGGGATACCGAGCAGTACTTC	CAISSPDRDTEQYF
TRBV28	TRBJ2-5	-	TGTGCCAGCAGTTCGGACGCAGAGCGGGAAGAGACCCAGTACTTC	CASSSDAEREETQYF
TRBV6-5	TRBJ1-2	-	TGTGCCAGCAGTTACTCGTTTGGCAGGGCTGGCTACACCTTC	CASSYSFGRAGYTF
TRBV5-4	TRBJ2-1	-	TGTGCCAGCGCCTATGATGCCGCGGAAGATGAGCAGTTCTTC	CASAYDAAEDEQFF
TRBV14	TRBJ2-3	-	TGTGCCAGCAGCTGGCAAGATACGCAGTATTTT	CASSWQDTQYF
TRBV5-1	TRBJ2-5	-	TGCGCCAGCAGCTTGGGACAAGGCCAAGAGACCCAGTACTTC	CASSLGQGQETQYF
TRBV19	TRBJ1-5	TRBD1	TGTGCCAGTAGCCTAGGGGGCTTAGGCAATCAGCCCCAGCATTTT	CASSLGGLGNQPQHF
TRBV30	TRBJ2-1	TRBD2	TGTGCCTGGAGTGTACCTAGCGGGGGGACAAGGAAGCAGTTCTTC	CAWSVPSGGTRKQFF
TRBV18	TRBJ1-3	-	TGTGCCAGCTCACGAGGGGCCCAGGGGACTGGAAACACCATATATTTT	CASSRGAQGTGNTIYF
TRBV25-1	TRBJ1-5	-	TGTGCCAGCAGTGACCAAAATAGCAATCAGCCCCAGCATTTT	CASSDQNSNQPQHF
TRBV7-8	TRBJ1-3	-	TGTGCCAGCAGCCAGACAGGCGTCTCTGGAAACACCATATATTTT	CASSQTGVSGNTIYF
TRBV6-5	TRBJ1-1	-	TGTGCCAGCACCACCAGGGGAGGGGAAGCTTTCTTT	CASTTRGGEAFF
TRBV6-6	TRBJ2-2	-	TGTGCCAGCAGTTACTGGGCAGGGGGGACCGGGGAGCTGTTTTTT	CASSYWAGGTGELFF
TRBV30	TRBJ2-7	TRBD2	TGTGCCTGGACCGGGGGCGGGGGGTTGTACGAGCAGTACTTC	CAWTGGGGLYEQYF
TRBV6-6	TRBJ2-1	TRBD2	TGTGCCAGCAGCCAGCAATCGGGGGGCTACAATGAGCAGTTCTTC	CASSQQSGGYNEQFF
TRBV29-1	TRBJ2-7	-	TGCAGCGTGGAGGGGGGGCAGGGGGCCATGTACGAGCAGTACTTC	CSVEGGQGAMYEQYF
TRBV5-1	TRBJ1-4	-	TGCGCCAGCAGCTTGGTTGGGGCCCCGGATACCGAAAAACTGTTTTTT	CASSLVGAPDTEKLFF
TRBV2	TRBJ2-7	-	TGTGCCAGCAGTGAAGCGGGACTTGTGGAGTCCTACGAGCAGTACTTC	CASSEAGLVESYEQYF
TRBV5-1	TRBJ2-5	-	TGCGCCAGCAGCATCAGACTAGATGAGACCCAGTACTTC	CASSIRLDETQYF
TRBV18	TRBJ1-2	TRBD1	TGTGCCAGCTCACCATCTCCGGGACAGGGGCCCCTGAATGGCTACACCTTC	CASSPSPGQGPLNGYTF
TRBV29-1	TRBJ2-5	TRBD2	TGCAGCGTTTTACTAGCGGGGGTGCCCGGGGAGACCCAGTACTTC	CSVLLAGVPGETQYF
TRBV6-1	TRBJ1-6	TRBD1	TGTGCCAGCAGTGTAACAGGGGTTGAAGCCCTCCACTTT	CASSVTGVEALHF
TRBV5-1	TRBJ2-3	-	TGCGCCAGCAGCTTCGGACAATATACGCAGTATTTT	CASSFGQYTQYF
TRBV18	TRBJ2-3	-	TGTGCCAGCTCACGGGGGGGCCGCTACACAGATACGCAGTATTTT	CASSRGGRYTDTQYF
TRBV7-7	TRBJ2-2	-	TGTGCTAGCAGCTTAGCGTATCGACAGAGTACCGGGGAGCTGTTTTTT	CASSLAYRQSTGELFF
TRBV6-5	TRBJ2-5	TRBD2	TGTGCCAGCAGCAAACTAGCGGGAGTAGAGACCCAGTACTTC	CASSKLAGVETQYF
TRBV4-1	TRBJ1-1	-	TGCGCCAGCAGCCAAGAGGGCACAGCAAACACTGAAGCTTTCTTT	CASSQEGTANTEAFF
TRBV6-5	TRBJ1-2	-	TGTGCCAGCAGTTACTCGGAGGGGAACTATGGCTACACCTTC	CASSYSEGNYGYTF
TRBV4-1	TRBJ1-4	-	TGCGCCAGCAGCCAACGACAGCCAACTAATGAAAAACTGTTTTTT	CASSQRQPTNEKLFF
TRBV15	TRBJ2-7	TRBD1	TGTGCCACCAGCGTCCGGGACAGTGACTACGAGCAGTACTTC	CATSVRDSDYEQYF
TRBV5-6	TRBJ2-1	-	TGTGCCAGCAGCTTTTTAGCTCGGGAGTACTACAATGAGCAGTTCTTC	CASSFLAREYYNEQFF
TRBV4-2	TRBJ2-3	-	TGTGCCAGCAGCCAAGGTGGAAGTCGGGCAGATACGCAGTATTTT	CASSQGGSRADTQYF
TRBV4-3	TRBJ1-1	-	TGCGCCAGCAGCCATTATCGGGCGGGCACTGAAGCTTTCTTT	CASSHYRAGTEAFF
TRBV13	TRBJ1-1	-	TGTGCCAGCAGCTTATCGCCCGATTGGGGGGCTGAAGCTTTCTTT	CASSLSPDWGAEAFF
TRBV19	TRBJ1-3	-	TGTGCCAGTAGTAGGACAGTAGCCTCTGGAAACACCATATATTTT	CASSRTVASGNTIYF
TRBV7-8	TRBJ1-2	-	TGTGCCAGCAGTCTAGCCCGGAGTTTCTATGGCTACACCTTC	CASSLARSFYGYTF
TRBV19	TRBJ1-1	-	TGTGCCAGTAGTATGATTCGGACTCACACTGAAGCTTTCTTT	CASSMIRTHTEAFF
TRBV7-9	TRBJ2-3	-	TGTGCCATACTACCAGATACGCAGTATTTT	CAILPDTQYF
TRBV30	TRBJ2-3	TRBD1	TGTGCCTGGAGTGTACAACAGGGGTTCACAGATACGCAGTATTTT	CAWSVQQGFTDTQYF
TRBV15	TRBJ1-5	-	TGTGCCACCAGCAAACAGGACAATCAGCCCCAGCATTTT	CATSKQDNQPQHF
TRBV29-1	TRBJ1-1	-	TGCAGCGTGAGGCCAGGGGTGATGGCCTCTGAAGCTTTCTTT	CSVRPGVMASEAFF
TRBV6-5	TRBJ1-3	-	TGTGCCAGCAGTTACTTCCAGGGAATCTCTGGAAACACCATATATTTT	CASSYFQGISGNTIYF
TRBV4-1	TRBJ2-3	-	TGCGCCAGCAGCCAAATAGTCCCCCGGGATACGCAGTATTTT	CASSQIVPRDTQYF